The rows below give T cell receptor beta chains drawn from one sample of a study of T-cell reconstitution after alpha-beta-depleted transplantation in children. TCRdb recomputed calls from the PCR reads with MiXCR, one row per CDR3 protein. The sample includes about 980,000 distinct CDR3 sequences, around 30% seen only once; the top ten take about 28%. The specimen comprised PBMCs, mostly from graft donor cells, sampled 360 days after TCRalphabeta/CD19-depleted stem cell transplant. The origin of the receptors is a boy under three years old who had a stem cell transplant for SCID, so the T cells may come from the graft donor. CDR3s include the opening cysteine and the closing phenylalanine or tryptophan. The D gene is left open where the match is weak. Clone size is given for some rows only: seen once, a few or many times, or a class if the clone is expanded.

abundance | j_gene | v_gene | d_gene | CDR3nt | CDR3aa
NA | TRBJ1-1 | TRBV27 | TRBD1 | TGTGCCAGCAGTTTATCGGCGGACAGGCCGGGTGACACTGAAGCTTTCTTT | CASSLSADRPGDTEAFF
NA | TRBJ2-7 | TRBV7-9 | TRBD2 | TGTGCCAGCAGTTTGTCCGGGCTAGCGGGGGTCGAGGAGTACTTC | CASSLSGLAGVEEYF
few | TRBJ2-7 | TRBV12-3/TRBV12-4 | TRBD1 | TGTGCCAGCAGCAAACTAGACAGGGGCTCCTCCTACGAGCAGTACTTC | CASSKLDRGSSYEQYF
NA | TRBJ1-5 | TRBV12-3/TRBV12-4 | NA | TGTGCCAGCAGTTACAGGGAAGGTCAGCCCCAGCATTTT | CASSYREGQPQHF
NA | TRBJ2-1 | TRBV4-1 | NA | TGCGTCAGCAGCCAACGAGGGATTGCGACGGGTTTCGACAATGAGCAGTTCTTC | CVSSQRGIATGFDNEQFF
few | TRBJ2-5 | TRBV7-6 | NA | TGTGCCAGCAGTCGACAGATTCAAGAGACCCAGTACTTC | CASSRQIQETQYF
NA | TRBJ2-5 | TRBV12-3/TRBV12-4 | TRBD2 | TGTGCCAGCAGTTTACATCGCCTAGCGGGGACGAGGGAGACCCAGTACTTC | CASSLHRLAGTRETQYF
NA | TRBJ2-1 | TRBV6-5 | NA | TGTGCCAGCAGGTTACAACCCCAATCTTACAATGAGCAGTTCTTC | CASRLQPQSYNEQFF
NA | TRBJ2-3 | TRBV6-1 | TRBD1 | TGTGCCAGCAGCCCCACAGGGGGAATCACAGATACGCAGTATTTT | CASSPTGGITDTQYF
few | TRBJ1-2 | TRBV12-3/TRBV12-4 | NA | TGTGCCACCCAAGGGGGTTCCTATGGCTACACCTTC | CATQGGSYGYTF
many | TRBJ2-7 | TRBV12-3/TRBV12-4 | NA | TGTGCCAGCAGTTTGGGGGGGCTCTACGAGCAGTACTTC | CASSLGGLYEQYF
many | TRBJ1-1 | TRBV5-1 | TRBD1 | TGCGCCAGCAGCTCCAGGGGGGGGACCGGCACTGAAGCTTTCTTT | CASSSRGGTGTEAFF
NA | TRBJ2-7 | TRBV28 | TRBD1 | TGTGCCAGCAGTTTATACCCCGGACAGGAGCTTATCTACGAGCAGTACTTC | CASSLYPGQELIYEQYF
NA | TRBJ2-3 | TRBV24-1 | NA | TGTGCCACCAGTGCCCAGGACAGCACAGATACGCAGTATTTT | CATSAQDSTDTQYF
few | TRBJ2-2 | TRBV29-1 | NA | TGCAGCGTCCAAAAAAAGTCATGGGACCCAGGGTCGAACGGGGAGCTGTTTTTT | CSVQKKSWDPGSNGELFF
many | TRBJ2-2 | TRBV4-1 | TRBD2 | TGCGCCAGCAGCCAAAATTGGGGAGGGAGCGCGAACACCGGGGAGCTGTTTTTT | CASSQNWGGSANTGELFF
few | TRBJ2-1 | TRBV4-2 | TRBD1 | TGTGCCAGCAGCCAGGCAGGGACAGCTTCCTACAATGAGCAGTTCTTC | CASSQAGTASYNEQFF
NA | TRBJ1-1 | TRBV25-1 | NA | TGTGCCAGCAGTGAAACCGGTCTCCTGGCTTTCTTT | CASSETGLLAFF
NA | TRBJ2-1 | TRBV20-1 | NA | TGCAGTGCTAGAGTGGTTGATGTGGTCTACAATGAGCAGTTCTTC | CSARVVDVVYNEQFF
few | TRBJ2-7 | TRBV5-1 | NA | TGCGCCAGCTTCCGGACCGCGGGTGGCGAGCAGTACTTC | CASFRTAGGEQYF
NA | TRBJ2-3 | TRBV11-1 | TRBD1 | TGTGCCAGCAGCTTGGGATCCGGGACAGGGAGAGGAGATACGCAGTATTTT | CASSLGSGTGRGDTQYF
many | TRBJ2-1 | TRBV20-1 | TRBD1 | TGCACCATGGGGCAGGGGGCCTCCAATGAGCAGTTCTTC | CTMGQGASNEQFF
NA | TRBJ2-2 | TRBV21-1 | NA | TGTGCCAGCAGCAAGAAGAGCGGGGATGGGGAGCTGTTTTTT | CASSKKSGDGELFF
many | TRBJ2-2 | TRBV25-1 | NA | TGTGCCAGCAGTGAAGGACAGACCGTCACCGGGGAGCTGTTTTTT | CASSEGQTVTGELFF
few | TRBJ2-1 | TRBV20-1 | NA | TGCAGTGCTATTAACTCCAGGGGCAATGAGCAGTTCTTC | CSAINSRGNEQFF
NA | TRBJ2-2 | TRBV2 | TRBD1 | TGTGCCAGCAGTGAAACCGGGACAGGGTACACCGGGGAGCTGTTTTTT | CASSETGTGYTGELFF
many | TRBJ2-5 | TRBV28 | TRBD2 | TGTGCCAGCAGTGGGGGGGTGGAGACCCAGTACTTC | CASSGGVETQYF
few | TRBJ2-3 | TRBV27 | NA | TGTGCCAGCAGTTTAAGGCCGGGGGGCGGAGATACGCAGTATTTT | CASSLRPGGGDTQYF
many | TRBJ2-5 | TRBV20-1 | TRBD2 | TGCAGTGCTAGAGAGGGAGGGCCGGGAGCCCATTGGGTGGCCCAGTACTTC | CSAREGGPGAHWVAQYF
few | TRBJ2-1 | TRBV5-1 | TRBD2 | TGCGCCAGCAGCCTAGAACTAGCGTCCTACAATGAGCAGTTCTTC | CASSLELASYNEQFF
NA | TRBJ1-1 | TRBV18 | TRBD1 | TGTGCCAGCTCACGTATAGGACAGGTACCGAACACTGAAGCTTTCTTT | CASSRIGQVPNTEAFF
NA | TRBJ1-4 | TRBV7-2 | TRBD1 | TGTGCCAGCAGCTTGGCGGGACAGGGTGTGTCAACTAATGAAAAACTGTTTTTT | CASSLAGQGVSTNEKLFF
NA | TRBJ2-7 | TRBV10-3 | TRBD1 | TGTGCCATCAGTGAGATACAGGGGAGCGAGCAGTACTTC | CAISEIQGSEQYF
NA | TRBJ2-7 | TRBV7-3 | NA | TGTGCCAGCAGCTTACTCGGCAGGGGCGACGGCTACGAGCAGTACTTC | CASSLLGRGDGYEQYF
NA | TRBJ2-1 | TRBV6-1 | NA | TGTGCCAGCGCAAGGGCCGACTGGCATGAGCAGTTCTTC | CASARADWHEQFF
many | TRBJ1-1 | TRBV20-1 | TRBD1 | TGCAGTGCTAGACTAAACAGGGGCTGGAACACTGAAGCTTTCTTT | CSARLNRGWNTEAFF
few | TRBJ2-7 | TRBV10-3 | NA | TGTGCCATAAGGGGGGGATCCCTTAACTACGAGCAGTACTTC | CAIRGGSLNYEQYF
NA | TRBJ2-3 | TRBV12-3/TRBV12-4 | TRBD2 | TGTGCCAGCACCCTAGCGGGGGGGCCTCCAGATACGCAGTATTTT | CASTLAGGPPDTQYF
few | TRBJ1-1 | TRBV20-1 | NA | TGCAGTGCTAGAACCCCAATCGGGACTGAAGCTTTCTTT | CSARTPIGTEAFF
NA | TRBJ2-1 | TRBV6-6 | TRBD2 | TGTGCCAGCACTAACGTAGCGGGGGGGGAGCAGTTCTTC | CASTNVAGGEQFF
NA | TRBJ2-7 | TRBV12-3/TRBV12-4 | NA | TGTGCCAGCAGTTTAGAATGGCGGCACGGAGACGCCTACGAGCAGTACTTC | CASSLEWRHGDAYEQYF
few | TRBJ2-1 | TRBV7-2 | NA | TGTGCCAGCAGCTTAGAGTTCGGGTGGAATGAGCAGTTCTTC | CASSLEFGWNEQFF
NA | TRBJ1-6 | TRBV20-1 | TRBD1 | TGCAGTGCTATTGTCGGGACAGGGGCTTCACCCCTCCACTTT | CSAIVGTGASPLHF
NA | TRBJ2-1 | TRBV15 | NA | TGTGCCACCAGCAGGGATATTTACAATGAGCAGTTCTTC | CATSRDIYNEQFF
few | TRBJ2-1 | TRBV2 | TRBD2 | TGTGCCAGCAGTGTGCAGCGGGGGGGCGGTGAGCAGTTCTTC | CASSVQRGGGEQFF
NA | TRBJ2-7 | TRBV6-1 | NA | TGTGCCAGCCGCGAGATGCGCTACGAGCAGTACTTC | CASREMRYEQYF
NA | TRBJ2-3 | TRBV15 | NA | TGTGCCACGGGGCGTGAGCGCACAGATACGCAGTATTTT | CATGRERTDTQYF
few | TRBJ2-3 | TRBV3-1 | NA | TGTGCCAGCAGCCAAGTTGTAGCCGCAGATACGCAGTATTTT | CASSQVVAADTQYF
few | TRBJ2-7 | TRBV12-3/TRBV12-4 | TRBD1 | TGTGCCAGCAGTTTACAGGGGGCAATAACCGACCCCTACGAGCAGTACTTC | CASSLQGAITDPYEQYF
many | TRBJ1-6 | TRBV28 | TRBD1 | TGTGCCAGCAGCCCGGGGACAGGGTATTCACCCCTCCACTTT | CASSPGTGYSPLHF
many | TRBJ2-3 | TRBV11-2 | NA | TGTGCCAGCAGCCCCCACCAAGGGGGGGACACAGATACGCAGTATTTT | CASSPHQGGDTDTQYF